There are a few counts of the clone carrying this T cell receptor (beta chain). As yet, its antigen is unknown. V was pared by 0 bases and J by 5 bases, with 8 bases of the junction left unmatched. Germline values: CDR1 SGHDN, CDR2 FVKESK. This CDR3 is built from 16 residues. The sample comes from a study of beta chain features in type 1 diabetes. Notes on the study in general: cDNA-based reads could over-represent cells with high TCR expression. Patients with Type 1 diabetes showed moderately but significantly shorter TCRB CDR3s in all four CD4+ subsets. Healthy donors had naive, central memory and Treg TCRB repertoires that appeared less similar than those seen among patients.

Of the isolated RNA, all was reverse transcribed, and so the sequenced material was expressed TCRB transcripts. The protocol was immunoSEQ multiplex PCR, while the TCRdb copy is restricted to in-frame clones and leaves out a portion. The repertoire holds roughly 610,000 clones, with about a sixth as singletons. This TCR came from a man aged 18 to 29 in good health. The chain employs TRBV14 and TRBJ1-1; TRBD1 agrees at 8 bases. The sequencing input was naive CD4+ T cells from blood. The CDR3 is CASSQDRTGIRTEAFF. The DNA of the CDR3 is TGTGCCAGCAGCCAAGATAGGACAGGGATAAGGACTGAAGCTTTCTTT.